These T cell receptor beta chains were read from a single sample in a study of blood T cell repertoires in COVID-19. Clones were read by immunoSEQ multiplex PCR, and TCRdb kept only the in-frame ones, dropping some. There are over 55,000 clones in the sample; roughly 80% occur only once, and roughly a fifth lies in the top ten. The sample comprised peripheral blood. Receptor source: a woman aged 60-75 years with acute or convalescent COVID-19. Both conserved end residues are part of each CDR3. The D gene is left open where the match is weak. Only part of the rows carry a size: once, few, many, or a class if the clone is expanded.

DNA: TGTGCCAGCGGACTTGGGACAGGCCCCTATGGCTACACCTTC
CDR3: CASGLGTGPYGYTF
V: TRBV28
D: TRBD1
size: NA
J: TRBJ1-2

DNA: TGTGCCAGCAGCTTAATTGGCCCGAAGTCGCGGCTGTTTTTT
CDR3: CASSLIGPKSRLFF
V: TRBV11-2
D: NA
size: NA
J: TRBJ1-4

DNA: TGTGCCAGCAGCTTACAATATGGCTACACCTTC
CDR3: CASSLQYGYTF
V: TRBV5-8
D: NA
size: few
J: TRBJ1-2

DNA: TGTGCCAGCAGTCACAGGGTTGGAGGCACCGGGGAGCTGTTTTTT
CDR3: CASSHRVGGTGELFF
V: TRBV25-1
D: NA
size: NA
J: TRBJ2-2

DNA: TGTGCCAGTAGTAGACAGGGTTTAGGCACCGGGGAGCTGTTTTTT
CDR3: CASSRQGLGTGELFF
V: TRBV19
D: TRBD1
size: NA
J: TRBJ2-2

DNA: TGTGCCACCAGTGACCGGGGAACAGGGGGTGGCTACACCTTC
CDR3: CATSDRGTGGGYTF
V: TRBV24-1
D: TRBD1
size: once
J: TRBJ1-2

DNA: TGTGCCAGCAGCCAAGACCCGGATCAGCCCCAGCATTTT
CDR3: CASSQDPDQPQHF
V: TRBV3-1/TRBV3-2
D: NA
size: NA
J: TRBJ1-5

DNA: TGTGCCAGCAGCTTAGATTCGAGGGATACGCAGTATTTT
CDR3: CASSLDSRDTQYF
V: TRBV11-3
D: NA
size: NA
J: TRBJ2-3

DNA: TGTGCCAGCGGAGGACAGGGAATAGAATCACCCCTCCACTTT
CDR3: CASGGQGIESPLHF
V: TRBV7-9
D: TRBD1
size: few
J: TRBJ1-6

DNA: TGTGCCAGCAGTAACAGGGGTACTGAAGCTTTCTTT
CDR3: CASSNRGTEAFF
V: TRBV6-5
D: TRBD1
size: NA
J: TRBJ1-1

DNA: TGTGCCACTCTACCCCAGGGGAAGGGAACTGAAGCTTTCTTT
CDR3: CATLPQGKGTEAFF
V: TRBV10-3
D: NA
size: few
J: TRBJ1-1

DNA: TGTGCCAGCAGTGAAGTAGCGGGGGTTAACAATGAGCAGTTCTTC
CDR3: CASSEVAGVNNEQFF
V: TRBV6-4
D: TRBD2
size: NA
J: TRBJ2-1

DNA: TGCGCCACCGCCGGGTCCTCCTACAATGAGCAGTTCTTC
CDR3: CATAGSSYNEQFF
V: TRBV10-1
D: NA
size: NA
J: TRBJ2-1

DNA: TGTGCCAGCAGCCCCAGGGGCGCCTTCTACGAGCAGTACTTC
CDR3: CASSPRGAFYEQYF
V: TRBV7-9
D: NA
size: NA
J: TRBJ2-7

DNA: TGTGCCAGCAGCAAGACAGGGTACCAGAGCTATGAGCAGTTCTTC
CDR3: CASSKTGYQSYEQFF
V: TRBV7-2
D: TRBD1
size: NA
J: TRBJ2-1

DNA: TGTGCCAGCAGTGAAAGGGGGCCAGCTTTCTTT
CDR3: CASSERGPAFF
V: TRBV2
D: TRBD1
size: NA
J: TRBJ1-1

DNA: TGTGCCAGCAGCTCCCAAGATACGCAGTATTTT
CDR3: CASSSQDTQYF
V: TRBV7-8
D: NA
size: NA
J: TRBJ2-3

DNA: TGTGCCAGCAGTCCAGGGACAGGGGACTATGGCTACACCTTC
CDR3: CASSPGTGDYGYTF
V: TRBV27
D: TRBD1
size: NA
J: TRBJ1-2

DNA: TGTGCCAGCCGGAGCGGGGGGATTTACAATGAGCAGTTCTTC
CDR3: CASRSGGIYNEQFF
V: TRBV7-8
D: TRBD2
size: NA
J: TRBJ2-1

DNA: TGTGCCAGCACCCCCTCACGGGCTGGGGCCAACGTCCTGACTTTC
CDR3: CASTPSRAGANVLTF
V: TRBV6-5
D: NA
size: NA
J: TRBJ2-6

DNA: TGTGCCAGCAGCGTAAGGGGGCGCACAGATACGCAGTATTTT
CDR3: CASSVRGRTDTQYF
V: TRBV7-9
D: TRBD1
size: NA
J: TRBJ2-3

DNA: TGTGCCAGCAGCCAAGATCCCCCAGGGGGCCATGGCTACACCTTC
CDR3: CASSQDPPGGHGYTF
V: TRBV4-2
D: TRBD1
size: NA
J: TRBJ1-2

DNA: TGTGCCAGCAGAGAGGGGGGGGAATACGAGCAGTACTTC
CDR3: CASREGGEYEQYF
V: TRBV6-5
D: NA
size: NA
J: TRBJ2-7

DNA: TGTGCCAGCTCACAGGGACTTGGAAACACCATATATTTT
CDR3: CASSQGLGNTIYF
V: TRBV18
D: NA
size: once
J: TRBJ1-3

DNA: TGTGCCAGCAGCTCGGGACAGGGTTACAATGAGCAGTTCTTC
CDR3: CASSSGQGYNEQFF
V: TRBV7-8
D: TRBD1
size: NA
J: TRBJ2-1

DNA: TGTGCCAGCAGTTTCCTCACTGTCGAGCAGTACTTC
CDR3: CASSFLTVEQYF
V: TRBV7-8
D: NA
size: NA
J: TRBJ2-7

DNA: TGTGCCAGTAGGCCCGGGACAGGGGCCGTCATCGAAAAACTGTTTTTT
CDR3: CASRPGTGAVIEKLFF
V: TRBV19
D: TRBD1
size: NA
J: TRBJ1-4

DNA: TGTGCCAGCAGCACACGCCAGGTCGTCGACAATGAGCAGTTCTTC
CDR3: CASSTRQVVDNEQFF
V: TRBV9
D: NA
size: NA
J: TRBJ2-1

DNA: TGCGCCAGCAGCCAAGATTCGGGACAGGGGGAAGGTGGCTACACCTTC
CDR3: CASSQDSGQGEGGYTF
V: TRBV4-3
D: TRBD1
size: NA
J: TRBJ1-2

DNA: TGCGCCAGCAGCGACGGGACTAGCGGGGTCATCGACTACGAGCAGTACTTC
CDR3: CASSDGTSGVIDYEQYF
V: TRBV5-1
D: TRBD2
size: NA
J: TRBJ2-7

DNA: TGCGCCAGCAGCTTGTACGGAGCGAACACTGAAGCTTTCTTT
CDR3: CASSLYGANTEAFF
V: TRBV5-1
D: NA
size: NA
J: TRBJ1-1

DNA: TGCGCCAGCGGATCCGGACAGGGTGGACAGCCCCAGCATTTT
CDR3: CASGSGQGGQPQHF
V: TRBV4-1
D: TRBD1
size: NA
J: TRBJ1-5

DNA: TGCGCCAGCAGCCAAGATCGATTTAGGGGCAGGGGTACTAATGAAAAACTGTTTTTT
CDR3: CASSQDRFRGRGTNEKLFF
V: TRBV4-1
D: NA
size: NA
J: TRBJ1-4

DNA: TGCGCCAGCAGCTTGGCTCGCGACACCAGGAGGTCCAAAAACATTCAGTACTTC
CDR3: CASSLARDTRRSKNIQYF
V: TRBV5-1
D: NA
size: once
J: TRBJ2-4

DNA: TGTGCCAGCACCGAAAACCGGCAGGGCTATGGCTACACCTTC
CDR3: CASTENRQGYGYTF
V: TRBV2
D: NA
size: few
J: TRBJ1-2

DNA: TGTGCCAGCAGCCAGATCGGACTAGCGGGGGGTCCAAGCTCCTACGAGCAGTACTTC
CDR3: CASSQIGLAGGPSSYEQYF
V: TRBV3-1/TRBV3-2
D: TRBD2
size: once
J: TRBJ2-7

DNA: TGTGCCAGCAGTGAATATTTGGAGGGGGCTAGCGACACCATATATTTT
CDR3: CASSEYLEGASDTIYF
V: TRBV25-1
D: TRBD1
size: NA
J: TRBJ1-3

DNA: TGTGCCAGCAGTTTGCCCGGCAGGGGGCTTAATGAGCAGTTCTTC
CDR3: CASSLPGRGLNEQFF
V: TRBV27
D: TRBD1
size: NA
J: TRBJ2-1

DNA: TGTGCCAGCAGCACCGGACTAGCGGGGACTAGCACAGATACGCAGTATTTT
CDR3: CASSTGLAGTSTDTQYF
V: TRBV7-8
D: TRBD2
size: NA
J: TRBJ2-3

DNA: TGTGCCAGCAGCTTTCACAGCGGTTTGGGCTATGGCTACACCTTC
CDR3: CASSFHSGLGYGYTF
V: TRBV7-2
D: NA
size: few
J: TRBJ1-2

DNA: TGCGCCAGCAGCGAGACAGGGGGCACCCCCGTTGAGCAGTTCTTC
CDR3: CASSETGGTPVEQFF
V: TRBV5-1
D: TRBD1
size: NA
J: TRBJ2-1

DNA: TGTGCCAGCAGCTTGGATGTCGTAGGGGCAGATACGCAGTATTTT
CDR3: CASSLDVVGADTQYF
V: TRBV5-6
D: NA
size: few
J: TRBJ2-3

DNA: TGTGCCAGCAGTTCACCGGGACAGGGTAATGAAAAACTGTTTTTT
CDR3: CASSSPGQGNEKLFF
V: TRBV6-5
D: TRBD1
size: NA
J: TRBJ1-4

DNA: TGTGCCAGCAGTGAATCCGAGGGACAGGGGGCCCCCGAGCAGTACTTC
CDR3: CASSESEGQGAPEQYF
V: TRBV6-1
D: TRBD1
size: NA
J: TRBJ2-7

DNA: TGTGCCAGCAGTACCGGGACAGGCGATGGCTACACCTTC
CDR3: CASSTGTGDGYTF
V: TRBV6-5
D: TRBD1
size: NA
J: TRBJ1-2

DNA: TGTGCCAGCAGCCGGCAGGCTAGCGTCACCTACGAGCAGTACTTC
CDR3: CASSRQASVTYEQYF
V: TRBV27
D: NA
size: NA
J: TRBJ2-7

DNA: TGTGCCAGCAGCCCCCCCGGACAGGGGAGTACCGGGGAGCTGTTTTTT
CDR3: CASSPPGQGSTGELFF
V: TRBV3-1/TRBV3-2
D: TRBD1
size: NA
J: TRBJ2-2

DNA: TGCAGTGCTAGTCTCCCCCGACGGGGAACGAACACTGAAGCTTTCTTT
CDR3: CSASLPRRGTNTEAFF
V: TRBV20-1
D: NA
size: NA
J: TRBJ1-1

DNA: TGTGCCAGCGCGGGGGCGGGCACCGGGGAGCTGTTTTTT
CDR3: CASAGAGTGELFF
V: TRBV9
D: NA
size: NA
J: TRBJ2-2

DNA: TGTGCCAGCAGCTTTCAGGGGGGCAAAAACATTCAGTACTTC
CDR3: CASSFQGGKNIQYF
V: TRBV11-2
D: NA
size: NA
J: TRBJ2-4

DNA: TGCGCCAGCAGCCAAGAGGCAAACAGCCGTGCAACTAATGAAAAACTGTTTTTT
CDR3: CASSQEANSRATNEKLFF
V: TRBV4-3
D: NA
size: NA
J: TRBJ1-4

DNA: TGTGCCACCAGTGGCAAACAGAGCAGGGAGGGTTTCGAGCAGTACTTC
CDR3: CATSGKQSREGFEQYF
V: TRBV24-1
D: TRBD2
size: NA
J: TRBJ2-7

DNA: TGTGCCAGCAGCGAGGGCCTCTCTGGAAACACCATATATTTT
CDR3: CASSEGLSGNTIYF
V: TRBV7-9
D: NA
size: NA
J: TRBJ1-3

DNA: TGTGCCAGCAGCTTGGACAGTCCGAACACCGGGGAGCTGTTTTTT
CDR3: CASSLDSPNTGELFF
V: TRBV7-9
D: NA
size: NA
J: TRBJ2-2

DNA: TGTGCCAGCAGGGGGACTAGCGGGGACTCCTACGAGCAGTACTTC
CDR3: CASRGTSGDSYEQYF
V: TRBV27
D: TRBD2
size: NA
J: TRBJ2-7